The present T cell receptor beta chain was sequenced within a study of cytomegalovirus exposure and HLA in healthy donors. Trimming left V 0 bases short and J 11 bases short, with 17 bases between. Germline CDR1 is SGDLS and CDR2 is YYNGEE. The CDR3 is made up of 14 amino acids. Both 60 Vbeta primers and 13 Jbeta primers went into the PCR. Measured with immunoSEQ multiplex PCR; TCRdb has only the in-frame clones, and not every one. Among 180,000 or so clones listed, about three quarters were seen once. V and J are TRBV9 and TRBJ1-1; possibly TRBD1 for D (6 bases). The receptor was derived from a man between 18 and 35 years old in good health and CMV-seronegative. What was sequenced was PBMCs. CDR3: CASSVERRGGRAFF. Here the CDR3 DNA reads TGTGCCAGCAGCGTAGAAAGGAGGGGGGGGCGGGCTTTCTTT.